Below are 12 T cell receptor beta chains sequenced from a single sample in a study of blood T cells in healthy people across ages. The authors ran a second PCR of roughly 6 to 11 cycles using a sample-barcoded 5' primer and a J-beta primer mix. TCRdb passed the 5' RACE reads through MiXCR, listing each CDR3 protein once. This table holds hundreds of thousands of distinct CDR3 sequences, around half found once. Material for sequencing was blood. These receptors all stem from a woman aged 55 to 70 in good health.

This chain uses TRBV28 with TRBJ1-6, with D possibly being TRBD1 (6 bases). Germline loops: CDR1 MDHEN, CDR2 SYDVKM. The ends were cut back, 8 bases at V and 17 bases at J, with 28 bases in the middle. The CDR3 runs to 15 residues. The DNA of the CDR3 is TGTGCCAGCGTGGGGGACAACCAACTACGACAGCGCTTCCACTTT. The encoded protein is CASVGDNQLRQRFHF.

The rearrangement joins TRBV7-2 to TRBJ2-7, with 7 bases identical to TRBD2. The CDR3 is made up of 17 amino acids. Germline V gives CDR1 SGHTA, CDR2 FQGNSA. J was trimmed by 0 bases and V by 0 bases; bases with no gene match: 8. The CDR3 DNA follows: TGTGCCAGCAGCTTAGCGGGAGGGCCCAGGAGCTCCTACGAGCAGTACTTC. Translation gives CASSLAGGPRSSYEQYF. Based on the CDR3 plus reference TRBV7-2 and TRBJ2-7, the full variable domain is GAGVSQSPSNKVTEKGKDVELRCDPISGHTALYWYRQSLGQGLEFLIYFQGNSAPDKSGLPSDRFSAERTGGSVSTLTIQRTQQEDSAVYLCASSLAGGPRSSYEQYFGPGTRLTVT.

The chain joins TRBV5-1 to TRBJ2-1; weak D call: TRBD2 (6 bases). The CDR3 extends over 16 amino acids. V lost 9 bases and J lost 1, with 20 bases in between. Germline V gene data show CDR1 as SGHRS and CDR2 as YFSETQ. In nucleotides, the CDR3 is TGCGCCACCTCCCGGGAGCCAGCGGAATCCTACAATGAGCAGTTCTTC. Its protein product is CATSREPAESYNEQFF.

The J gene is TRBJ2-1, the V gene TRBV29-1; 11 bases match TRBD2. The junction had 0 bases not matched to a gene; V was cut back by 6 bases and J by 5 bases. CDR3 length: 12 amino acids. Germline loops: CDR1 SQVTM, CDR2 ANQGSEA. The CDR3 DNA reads TGCAGCGTGGGACTAGCGGACAATGAGCAGTTCTTC. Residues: CSVGLADNEQFF.

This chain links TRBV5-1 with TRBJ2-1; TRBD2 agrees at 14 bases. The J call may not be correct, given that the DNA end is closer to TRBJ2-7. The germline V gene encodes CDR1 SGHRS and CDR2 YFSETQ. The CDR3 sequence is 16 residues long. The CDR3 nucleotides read TGCGCCAGCAGCCAGACTAGCGGGAGGGGAGACAATGAGCAGTACTTC. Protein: CASSQTSGRGDNEQYF.

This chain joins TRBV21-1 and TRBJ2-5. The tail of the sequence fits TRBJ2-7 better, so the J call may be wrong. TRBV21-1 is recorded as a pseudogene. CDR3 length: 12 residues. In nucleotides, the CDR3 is TGTGCCAGCAGCAAAGGGGCTGGCGAGCAGTACTTC. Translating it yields CASSKGAGEQYF.

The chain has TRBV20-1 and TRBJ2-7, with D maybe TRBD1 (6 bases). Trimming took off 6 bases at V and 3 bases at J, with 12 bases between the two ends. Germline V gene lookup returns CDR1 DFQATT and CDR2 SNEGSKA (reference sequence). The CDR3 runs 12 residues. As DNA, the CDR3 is TGCAGTGCCCCTGGACAGTACTACGAGCAGTACTTC. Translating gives CSAPGQYYEQYF.

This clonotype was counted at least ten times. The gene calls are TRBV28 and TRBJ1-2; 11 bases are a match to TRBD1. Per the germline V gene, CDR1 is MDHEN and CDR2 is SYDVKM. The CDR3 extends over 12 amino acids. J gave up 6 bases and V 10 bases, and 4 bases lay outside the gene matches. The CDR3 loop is CATEDRGHGYTF. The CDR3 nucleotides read TGTGCCACCGAGGACAGGGGGCATGGCTACACCTTC.

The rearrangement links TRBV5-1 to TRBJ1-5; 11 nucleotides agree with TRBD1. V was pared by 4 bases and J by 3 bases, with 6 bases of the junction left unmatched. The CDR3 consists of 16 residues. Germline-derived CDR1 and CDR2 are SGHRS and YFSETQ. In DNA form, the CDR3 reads TGCGCCAGCAGCGACGGGACAGGGGGGCCCAATCAGCCCCAGCATTTT. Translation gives CASSDGTGGPNQPQHF.

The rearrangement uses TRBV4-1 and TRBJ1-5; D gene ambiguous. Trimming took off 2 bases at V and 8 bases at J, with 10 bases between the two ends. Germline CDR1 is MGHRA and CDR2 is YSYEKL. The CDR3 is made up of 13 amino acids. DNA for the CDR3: TGCGCCAGCAGCCAATATGGGCTGAAGCCCCAGCATTTT. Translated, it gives CASSQYGLKPQHF.

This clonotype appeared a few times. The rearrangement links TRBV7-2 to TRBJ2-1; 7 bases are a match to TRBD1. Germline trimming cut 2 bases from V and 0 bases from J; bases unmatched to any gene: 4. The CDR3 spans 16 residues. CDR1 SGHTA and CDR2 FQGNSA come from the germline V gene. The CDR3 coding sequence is TGTGCCAGCAGCTTACGGGGACAGCTCTCCTACAATGAGCAGTTCTTC. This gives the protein CASSLRGQLSYNEQFF.

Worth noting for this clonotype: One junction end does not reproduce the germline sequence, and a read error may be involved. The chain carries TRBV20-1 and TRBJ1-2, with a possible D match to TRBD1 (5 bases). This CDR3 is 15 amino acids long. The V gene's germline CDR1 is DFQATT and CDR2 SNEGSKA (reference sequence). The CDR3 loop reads CSAINPGSANYGYTF. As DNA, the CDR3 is TGCAGTGCTATTAATCCAGGGAGCGCTAACTACGGCTACACCTTC.